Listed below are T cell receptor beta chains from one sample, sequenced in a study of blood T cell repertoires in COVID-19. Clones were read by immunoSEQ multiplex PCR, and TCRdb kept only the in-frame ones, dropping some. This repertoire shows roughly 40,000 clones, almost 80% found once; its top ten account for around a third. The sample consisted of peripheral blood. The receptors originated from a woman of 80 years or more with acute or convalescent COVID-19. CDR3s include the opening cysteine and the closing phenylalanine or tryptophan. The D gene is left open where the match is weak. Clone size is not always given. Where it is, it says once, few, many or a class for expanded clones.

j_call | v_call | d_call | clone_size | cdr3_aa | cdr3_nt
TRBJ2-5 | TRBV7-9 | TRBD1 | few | CASSSGQPETQYF | TGTGCCAGCAGCTCGGGACAGCCGGAGACCCAGTACTTC
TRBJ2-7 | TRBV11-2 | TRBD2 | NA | CASSLRLAGVEQYF | TGTGCCAGCAGCCTAAGGCTAGCGGGAGTCGAGCAGTACTTC
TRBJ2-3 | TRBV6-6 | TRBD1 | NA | CASRPGTASTDTQYF | TGTGCCAGCAGGCCGGGGACAGCTAGCACAGATACGCAGTATTTT
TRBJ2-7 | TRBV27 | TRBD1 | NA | CASSLFGTAATYEQYF | TGTGCCAGCAGTTTGTTCGGGACAGCCGCTACCTACGAGCAGTACTTC
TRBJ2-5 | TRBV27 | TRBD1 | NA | CASSPYTGGKETQYF | TGTGCCAGCAGTCCTTACACAGGGGGCAAAGAGACCCAGTACTTC
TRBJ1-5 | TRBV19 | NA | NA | CASAAQEGKPQHF | TGTGCCAGTGCAGCGCAGGAGGGCAAGCCCCAGCATTTT
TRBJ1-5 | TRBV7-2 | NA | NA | CASSPDRFLGGQHF | TGTGCCAGCAGCCCCGACAGGTTCTTAGGGGGCCAGCATTTT
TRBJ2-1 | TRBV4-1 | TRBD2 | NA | CASSQDLASGMGEQFF | TGCGCCAGCAGCCAAGATCTGGCTAGCGGGATGGGTGAGCAGTTCTTC
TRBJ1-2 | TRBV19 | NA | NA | CASSPGGEYGYTF | TGTGCCAGTAGCCCCGGAGGGGAGTATGGCTACACCTTC
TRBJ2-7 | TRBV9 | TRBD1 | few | CASSVGTGLDEQYF | TGTGCCAGCAGCGTAGGGACAGGGTTGGACGAGCAGTACTTC
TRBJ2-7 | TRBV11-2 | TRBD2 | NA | CASSLTSGRYEQYF | TGTGCCAGCAGCTTAACTAGCGGGAGGTACGAGCAGTACTTC
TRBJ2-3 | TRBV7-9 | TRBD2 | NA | CASSPSGNGADTQYF | TGTGCCAGCAGCCCCAGCGGGAACGGTGCAGATACGCAGTATTTT
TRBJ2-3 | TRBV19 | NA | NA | CASSSDPGRRVDTQYF | TGTGCCAGTAGCTCTGACCCGGGTCGGCGGGTAGATACGCAGTATTTT
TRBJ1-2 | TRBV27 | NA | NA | CASSRGSSVDGYTF | TGTGCCAGCAGTCGGGGGAGCTCGGTAGATGGCTACACCTTC
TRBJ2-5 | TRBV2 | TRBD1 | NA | CASTPQGARGETQYF | TGTGCCAGCACGCCCCAGGGGGCAAGGGGTGAGACCCAGTACTTC
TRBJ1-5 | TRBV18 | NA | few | CASSAGARSNQPQHF | TGTGCCAGCTCAGCGGGGGCCCGTAGCAATCAGCCCCAGCATTTT
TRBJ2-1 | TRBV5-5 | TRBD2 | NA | CASSLVAGGLVNEQFF | TGTGCCAGCAGCTTGGTAGCGGGAGGCCTAGTCAATGAGCAGTTCTTC
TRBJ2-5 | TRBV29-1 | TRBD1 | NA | CSAEGTVGETQYF | TGCAGCGCCGAGGGGACAGTGGGGGAGACCCAGTACTTC
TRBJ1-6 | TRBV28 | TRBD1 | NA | CASSTGQGRNSPLHF | TGTGCCAGCAGTACGGGACAGGGGAGGAATTCACCCCTCCACTTT
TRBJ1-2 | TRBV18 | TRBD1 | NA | CASSPLERGRNYGYTF | TGTGCCAGCTCACCACTCGAAAGGGGGCGGAACTATGGCTACACCTTC
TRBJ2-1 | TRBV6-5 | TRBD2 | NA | CASKSGLAVLGEQFF | TGTGCCAGCAAATCGGGACTAGCGGTTCTGGGTGAGCAGTTCTTC
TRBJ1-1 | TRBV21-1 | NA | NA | CASSLGEANTEAFF | TGTGCCAGCAGCCTCGGGGAGGCGAACACTGAAGCTTTCTTT
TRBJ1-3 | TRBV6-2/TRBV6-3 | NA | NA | CASSYGDSGNTIYF | TGTGCCAGCAGTTACGGAGACTCTGGAAACACCATATATTTT
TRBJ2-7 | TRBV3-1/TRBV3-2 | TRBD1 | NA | CASSRTGGASYEQYF | TGTGCCAGCAGCCGGACAGGGGGCGCGTCCTACGAGCAGTACTTC
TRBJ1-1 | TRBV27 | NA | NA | CASSFWRGGNTEAFF | TGTGCCAGCAGTTTTTGGAGGGGGGGGAACACTGAAGCTTTCTTT
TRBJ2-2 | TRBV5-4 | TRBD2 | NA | CASSLDGRGAPGELFF | TGTGCCAGCAGCTTGGATGGGAGGGGCGCACCCGGGGAGCTGTTTTTT
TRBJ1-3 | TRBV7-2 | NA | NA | CASSLQTGSGNTIYF | TGTGCCAGCAGCTTGCAAACAGGGTCTGGAAACACCATATATTTT
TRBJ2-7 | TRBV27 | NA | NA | CASSFTGGYEQYF | TGTGCCAGCAGCTTCACCGGGGGCTACGAGCAGTACTTC
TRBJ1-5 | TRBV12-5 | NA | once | CASGWGPFQPQHF | TGTGCTAGTGGTTGGGGCCCCTTTCAGCCCCAGCATTTT
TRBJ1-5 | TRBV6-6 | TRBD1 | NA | CASRDSWTGSNQPQHF | TGTGCCAGCAGAGACTCGTGGACAGGGAGCAATCAGCCCCAGCATTTT
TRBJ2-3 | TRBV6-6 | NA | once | CASSFPADTQYF | TGTGCCAGCAGTTTCCCAGCAGATACGCAGTATTTT
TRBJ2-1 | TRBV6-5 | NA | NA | CASSTRGVGLNEQFF | TGTGCCAGCAGCACCAGGGGGGTGGGTTTAAATGAGCAGTTCTTC
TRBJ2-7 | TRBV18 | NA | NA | CASSPPSGFYEQYF | TGTGCCAGCTCACCACCATCGGGATTCTACGAGCAGTACTTC
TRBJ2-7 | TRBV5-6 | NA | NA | CASSRVQGSYEQYF | TGTGCCAGCAGTCGAGTACAGGGTTCCTACGAGCAGTACTTC
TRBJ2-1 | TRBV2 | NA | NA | CASSAFGLANEQFF | TGTGCCAGCAGTGCTTTTGGGCTAGCCAATGAGCAGTTCTTC
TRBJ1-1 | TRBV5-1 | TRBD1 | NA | CASSRGDRRNTEAFF | TGCGCCAGCAGCCGCGGGGACAGGAGGAACACTGAAGCTTTCTTT
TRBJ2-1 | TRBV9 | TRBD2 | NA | CASSVATPSGFWNEQFF | TGTGCCAGCAGCGTAGCTACTCCTAGCGGGTTTTGGAATGAGCAGTTCTTC
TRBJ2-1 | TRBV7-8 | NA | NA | CASILAPRGEQFF | TGTGCCAGCATCCTTGCCCCCCGGGGTGAGCAGTTCTTC
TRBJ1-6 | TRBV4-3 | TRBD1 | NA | CASSQDPGTGGHSPLHF | TGCGCCAGCAGCCAAGACCCTGGGACAGGGGGTCATTCACCCCTCCACTTT
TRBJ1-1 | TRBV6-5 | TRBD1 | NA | CASRRDRVTEAFF | TGTGCCAGCAGACGGGACAGGGTCACTGAAGCTTTCTTT
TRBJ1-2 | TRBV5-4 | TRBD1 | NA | CAARDRGNYGYTF | TGTGCCGCTAGGGACAGGGGAAACTATGGCTACACCTTC
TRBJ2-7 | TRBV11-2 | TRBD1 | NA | CASSLALPGQAYEQYF | TGTGCCAGCAGCTTAGCCCTCCCTGGACAGGCCTACGAGCAGTACTTC